This record covers a single TCR beta chain. The second PCR ran roughly 7 to 12 cycles with a sample-barcoded 5' primer and J-beta primers. Unique molecular identifiers of 12 random nucleotides labeled each cDNA. From the 5' RACE reads, TCRdb called clonotypes with MiXCR, one entry per CDR3 protein. This table has roughly 1,800,000 distinct CDR3 sequences, about 49% appearing once. Germline CDR1 MDHEN, CDR2 SYDVKM. The CDR3 consists of 14 residues. This entry belongs to a study of blood T cells in healthy people across ages. Sequenced: blood. The receptor was derived from a woman aged 40 to 50 in good health. V usage is TRBV28 and J usage is TRBJ2-5; D gene unclear. The J call may be incorrect, as the DNA end agrees better with TRBJ2-7. The DNA of the CDR3 is TGTGCCAGCAGTTTAAGGCCAAGGCTCCACGAGCAGTACTTC. Its protein product is CASSLRPRLHEQYF.